The rows below give T cell receptor beta chains drawn from one sample of a study of technical replicates of blood from a handful of donors. The data were produced by immunoSEQ multiplex PCR, yet TCRdb's version contains in-frame clones alone and is incomplete. The top ten clones hold 5% to 5.5% of a sample with about 64,000 clones, 75% to 90% of them seen once. Sample: PBMCs. The source of these receptors is a human donor in good health. Some clones in this sample may be carry-over from other donors' samples. CDR3s include the opening cysteine and the closing phenylalanine or tryptophan. A D gene is named only where the DNA matches it firmly. Clone size, where shown, is once, few, many, or a class for clones that have expanded.

v_gene	d_gene	abundance	j_gene	CDR3nt	CDR3aa
TRBV18	TRBD1	-	TRBJ2-3	TGTGCCAGCTCACCAGGGACAGGGCTTGGGGATACGCAGTATTTT	CASSPGTGLGDTQYF
TRBV7-3	-	-	TRBJ2-5	TGTGCCAGCAGCTACCGCGGGACCCACCAAGAGACCCAGTACTTC	CASSYRGTHQETQYF
TRBV30	-	-	TRBJ1-2	TGTGCCTGGAGTGCCGGGGGGGTCTATGGCTACACCTTC	CAWSAGGVYGYTF
TRBV2	-	-	TRBJ2-5	TGTGCCAGCAGTGAGGGGGAGACTCCGGGAGCCAGGAGGTACTTC	CASSEGETPGARRYF
TRBV4-3	TRBD1	-	TRBJ2-1	TGCGCCAGCAGCCAAGAGACAGGGGGCGCGCTAGCGGCATACAATGAGCAGTTCTTC	CASSQETGGALAAYNEQFF
TRBV18	-	few	TRBJ2-2	TGTGCCAGCTCACCCTACACCGGGGAGCTGTTTTTT	CASSPYTGELFF
TRBV4-3	-	-	TRBJ2-7	TGCGCCAGCAGCCACGGAGTAGGTGTCGAGCAGTACTTC	CASSHGVGVEQYF
TRBV4-3	TRBD2	-	TRBJ2-3	TGCGCCAGCAGCCAAGATACCGGGGGGGCAGATACGCAGTATTTT	CASSQDTGGADTQYF
TRBV7-9	TRBD2	-	TRBJ2-5	TGTGCCAGCAGCTTTCGGGAGGGAGAGACCCAGTACTTC	CASSFREGETQYF
TRBV5-1	TRBD2	-	TRBJ2-3	TGCGCCAGCAGTTCTCCCGGGACTAGCGGGGGGGGCACAGATACGCAGTATTTT	CASSSPGTSGGGTDTQYF
TRBV19	TRBD1	-	TRBJ2-7	TGTGCCAGTAGTAGCAGGGGGCCACCCTACGAGCAGTACTTC	CASSSRGPPYEQYF
TRBV10-3	-	-	TRBJ1-1	TGTGCCATCAGTGAAGCAGGGTTCACTGAAGCTTTCTTT	CAISEAGFTEAFF